These 10 T cell receptor beta chains were all obtained from the same sample, sequenced in a study of post-analysis software for immune sequencing data. The study, taken as a whole, reports: Patients carried roughly 5 TRBV segments more frequently than controls did, and TRBV5-6, TRBV5-1 and TRBV20-1 were among them.

Antigen specificity for these receptors is unknown. TCR beta cDNA libraries included unique molecular identifiers. TCRdb used MiXCR to reprocess the PCR reads, holding one entry per CDR3 protein. In the table there are about 500,000 distinct CDR3 sequences, under 55% of which are singletons. Sequencing was carried out using blood. The receptors shown here come from a girl under 18 with multiple sclerosis.

The V and J genes are TRBV4-1 and TRBJ1-1; no definite D call. Trimming shortened V by 5 bases and J by 0 bases, and 7 bases separated the two germline ends. The germline gives CDR1 MGHRA, CDR2 YSYEKL. The CDR3 covers 13 residues. This CDR3 reads CASSWGMNTEAFF. The CDR3 coding sequence is TGCGCCAGCAGCTGGGGTATGAACACTGAAGCTTTCTTT.

This sequence joins TRBV29-1 and TRBJ2-7, with D perhaps matching TRBD1 or TRBD2 (5 bases each). The germline V and J ends were trimmed by 5 bases and 0 bases, with 14 bases remaining between them. The germline gives CDR1 SQVTM, CDR2 ANQGSEA. This CDR3 is 14 amino acids long. CDR3 in DNA: TGCAGCGTTTCATTGGGGGTCCCCTCCTACGAGCAGTACTTC. Protein sequence: CSVSLGVPSYEQYF.

The rearrangement joins TRBV28 to TRBJ1-5, with TRBD1 identical over 7 bases. The CDR3 spans 12 residues. The germline V gene encodes CDR1 MDHEN and CDR2 SYDVKM. The V gene end was trimmed by 8 bases and the J gene end by 6 bases; junction bases not matched to a gene: 4. CDR3 DNA sequence: TGTGCCAGCCGAGCAGGGGGTCAGCCCCAGCATTTT. This translates into CASRAGGQPQHF. Full variable domain (rest looked up from reference TRBV28 and TRBJ1-5): DVKVTQSSRYLVKRTGEKVFLECVQDMDHENMFWYRQDPGLGLRLIYFSYDVKMKEKGDIPEGYSVSREKKERFSLILESASTNQTSMYLCASRAGGQPQHFGDGTRLSIL.

The CDR3 DNA follows: TGTGCCAGCAGTGAGAGGAGGGATCAGCCCCAGCATTTT. Its translation: CASSERRDQPQHF. The chain is built from TRBV6-5 and TRBJ1-5, with D unclear. This CDR3 comprises 13 residues. Trimming pared 5 bases from V and 5 bases from J, leaving 10 bases between. Germline V gene data show CDR1 as MNHEY and CDR2 as SVGAGI.

The J gene is TRBJ2-3, the V gene TRBV11-2, with 9 bases matching TRBD2. The CDR3 runs 21 residues. From germline, CDR1 is SGHAT and CDR2 FQNNGV. With V trimmed by 5 bases and J by 0 bases, 21 bases remained unmatched. The CDR3 region has the DNA TGTGCCAGCAGCCCCATACCATTCCTGGCGGGAGGGGGAGTTAGCACAGATACGCAGTATTTT. This codes for CASSPIPFLAGGGVSTDTQYF.

This chain links TRBV20-1 with TRBJ2-5, with 7 bases lining up with TRBD2. CDR1 and CDR2 from the germline V gene are DFQATT and SNEGSKA (reference sequence). The CDR3 covers 14 residues. The V gene end was trimmed by 4 bases and the J gene end by 11 bases; junction bases not matched to a gene: 16. CDR3 sequence: CSAKITGLDDEQYF. CDR3 DNA: TGCAGTGCTAAGATCACTGGACTAGACGATGAGCAGTACTTC.

V and J are TRBV7-3 and TRBJ2-1; 11 bases are shared with TRBD2. J gave up 9 bases and V 4 bases, and 8 bases lay outside the gene matches. The CDR3 covers 15 residues. CDR1 and CDR2 from the germline V gene are SGHTA and FQGTGA. As DNA, the CDR3 is TGTGCCAGCAGCTCCGCGACTAGCGGGAAGGCTGAGCAGTTCTTC. It encodes CASSSATSGKAEQFF.

The chain links TRBV29-1 to TRBJ2-1; possible D gene TRBD2, 7 bases. From germline, CDR1 is SQVTM and CDR2 ANQGSEA. V lost 2 bases and J 8 bases, leaving 13 bases between the germline ends. This CDR3 comprises 13 residues. The CDR3 nucleotides read TGCAGCGTTGAAAGGGGGGGGATCCATGAGCAGTTCTTC. Encoded protein: CSVERGGIHEQFF.

This clonotype came up many times. This sequence joins TRBV29-1 and TRBJ2-7; no definite D call. Germline V lookup: CDR1 SQVTM, CDR2 ANQGSEA. V gave up 4 bases and J gave up 0 bases, with 10 bases separating them. The CDR3 runs 13 residues. The CDR3, as DNA: TGCAGCGTTGTACCGGCCCTCTCCTACGAGCAGTACTTC. Translated: CSVVPALSYEQYF.

In its sample, this clonotype was seen once. The chain carries TRBV20-1 and TRBJ1-5; D remains ambiguous. Germline values: CDR1 DFQATT, CDR2 SNEGSKA (reference sequence). Trimming cost V 0 bases and J 1 base, with 10 bases left between them. This CDR3 is 15 amino acids long. CDR3 protein: CSARDLGGSNQPQHF. For the CDR3, the DNA is TGCAGTGCTAGAGATCTGGGCGGAAGCAATCAGCCCCAGCATTTT.